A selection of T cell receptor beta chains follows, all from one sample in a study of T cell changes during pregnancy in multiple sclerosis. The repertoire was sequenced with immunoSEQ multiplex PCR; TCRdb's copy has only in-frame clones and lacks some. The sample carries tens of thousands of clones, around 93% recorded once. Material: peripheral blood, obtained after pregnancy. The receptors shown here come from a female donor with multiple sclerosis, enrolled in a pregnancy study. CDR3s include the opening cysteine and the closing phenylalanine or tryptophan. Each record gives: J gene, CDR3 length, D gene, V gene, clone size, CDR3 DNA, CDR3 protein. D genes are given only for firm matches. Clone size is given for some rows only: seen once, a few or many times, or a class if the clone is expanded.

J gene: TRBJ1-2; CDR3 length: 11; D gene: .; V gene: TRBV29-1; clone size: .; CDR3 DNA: TGCAGCGTTATGACAGTCGGTGGCTACACCTTC; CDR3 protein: CSVMTVGGYTF
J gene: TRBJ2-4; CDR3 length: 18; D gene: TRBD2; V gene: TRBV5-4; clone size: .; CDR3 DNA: TGTGCCAGCAGCTCCCAGGCTATAGCGGGACTAGCCAAAAACATTCAGTACTTC; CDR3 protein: CASSSQAIAGLAKNIQYF
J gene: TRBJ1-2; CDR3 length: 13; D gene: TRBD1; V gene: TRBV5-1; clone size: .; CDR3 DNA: TGCGCCAGCAGCTGGGACAGTTCGTATGGCTACACCTTC; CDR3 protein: CASSWDSSYGYTF
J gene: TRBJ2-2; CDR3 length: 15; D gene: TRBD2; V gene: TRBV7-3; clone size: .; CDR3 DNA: TGTGCCAGCAGCTACATAGCGGGGGGCACCGGGGAGCTGTTTTTT; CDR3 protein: CASSYIAGGTGELFF
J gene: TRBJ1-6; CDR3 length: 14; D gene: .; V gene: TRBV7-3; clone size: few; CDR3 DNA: TGTGCCAGCAGCCCCTATGGGGCAGCTTCACCCCTCCACTTT; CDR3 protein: CASSPYGAASPLHF
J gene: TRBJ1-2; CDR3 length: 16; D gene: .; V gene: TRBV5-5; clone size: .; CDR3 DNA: TGTGCCAGCAGCTCACCTCTAGGGCCAGGGTACTATGGCTACACCTTC; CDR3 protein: CASSSPLGPGYYGYTF
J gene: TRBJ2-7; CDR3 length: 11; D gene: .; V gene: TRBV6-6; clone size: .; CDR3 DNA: TGTGCCAGCAGTTCCTTATACGAGCAGTACTTC; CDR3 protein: CASSSLYEQYF
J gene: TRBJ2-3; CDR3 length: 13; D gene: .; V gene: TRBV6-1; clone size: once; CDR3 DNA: TGTGCCAGCAGTGAACCCCCCCCGGATACGCAGTATTTT; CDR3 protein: CASSEPPPDTQYF
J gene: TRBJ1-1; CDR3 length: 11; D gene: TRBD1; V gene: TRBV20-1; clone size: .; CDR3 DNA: TGCAGTGCCAGGGGGAAAACTGAAGCTTTCTTT; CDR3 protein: CSARGKTEAFF
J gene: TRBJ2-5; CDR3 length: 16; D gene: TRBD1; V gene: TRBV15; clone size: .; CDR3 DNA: TGTGCCACCAGCAGAGGGACAGGGACTGGAGAAGAGACCCAGTACTTC; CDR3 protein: CATSRGTGTGEETQYF
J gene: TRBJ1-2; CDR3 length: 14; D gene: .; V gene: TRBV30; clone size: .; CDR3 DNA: TGTGCCGGGCCTCGGGAAGATCTCTATGGAGGCTACACCTTC; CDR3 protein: CAGPREDLYGGYTF
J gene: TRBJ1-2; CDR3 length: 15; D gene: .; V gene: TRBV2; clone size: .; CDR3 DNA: TGTGCCAGCAGTGAAGCGCTGGGGGCCCTCGGGGGCTACACCTTC; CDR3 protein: CASSEALGALGGYTF
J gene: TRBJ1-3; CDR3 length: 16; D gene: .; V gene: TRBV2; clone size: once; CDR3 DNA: TGTGCCAGCAGCCTACCCCGACAGAGCTCTGGAAACACCATATATTTT; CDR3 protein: CASSLPRQSSGNTIYF
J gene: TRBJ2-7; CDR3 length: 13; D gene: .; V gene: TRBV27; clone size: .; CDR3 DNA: TGTGCCAGCAGTTTGGCAGGCTCCTACGAGCAGTACTTC; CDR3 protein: CASSLAGSYEQYF
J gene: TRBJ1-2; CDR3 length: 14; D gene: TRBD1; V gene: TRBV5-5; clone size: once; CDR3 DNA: TGTGCCAGCAGCTCCGTAACAGGGGGCAGAGGCTACACCTTC; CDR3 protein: CASSSVTGGRGYTF
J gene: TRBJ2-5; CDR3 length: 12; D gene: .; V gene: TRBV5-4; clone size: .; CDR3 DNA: TGTGCCAGCAGCTCCCTCTCGGAGACCCAGTACTTC; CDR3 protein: CASSSLSETQYF
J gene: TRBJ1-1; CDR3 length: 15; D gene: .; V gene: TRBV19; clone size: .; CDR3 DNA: TGTGCCAGTAGTATCGAACACAGCGGACCCACTGAAGCTTTCTTT; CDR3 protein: CASSIEHSGPTEAFF
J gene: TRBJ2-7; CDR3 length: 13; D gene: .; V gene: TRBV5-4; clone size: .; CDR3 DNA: TGTGCCAGCAGCTTGCTGATCGCGGGAGAGCAGTACTTC; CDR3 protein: CASSLLIAGEQYF
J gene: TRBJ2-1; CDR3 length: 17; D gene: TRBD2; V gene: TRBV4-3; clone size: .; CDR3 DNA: TGCGCCAGCAGCCATCCCTCGACTAGCGGCCTCTACAATGAGCAGTTCTTC; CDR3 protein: CASSHPSTSGLYNEQFF
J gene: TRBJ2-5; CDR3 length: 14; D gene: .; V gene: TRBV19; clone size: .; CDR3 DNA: TGTGCCAGTAAAAGAATTGGAGTGGCCGAGACCCAGTACTTC; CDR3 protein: CASKRIGVAETQYF
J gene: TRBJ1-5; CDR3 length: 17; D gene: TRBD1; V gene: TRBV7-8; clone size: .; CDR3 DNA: TGTGCCAGCAGCCCAGGACAGGGGGAATATAGCAATCAGCCCCAGCATTTT; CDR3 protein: CASSPGQGEYSNQPQHF
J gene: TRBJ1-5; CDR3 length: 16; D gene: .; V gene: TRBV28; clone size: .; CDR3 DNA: TGTGCCAGCAGTTTTCCGGGATCAATAAGCAATCAGCCCCAGCATTTT; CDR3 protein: CASSFPGSISNQPQHF
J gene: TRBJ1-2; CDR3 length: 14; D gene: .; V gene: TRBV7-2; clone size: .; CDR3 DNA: TGTGCCAGCAGCTTAGAAGGGAGTATCTATGGCTACACCTTC; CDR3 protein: CASSLEGSIYGYTF
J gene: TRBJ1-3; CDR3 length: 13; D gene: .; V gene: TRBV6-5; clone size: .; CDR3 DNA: TGTGCCAGCAGCGTGTTCTCTGGAAACACCATATATTTT; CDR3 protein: CASSVFSGNTIYF
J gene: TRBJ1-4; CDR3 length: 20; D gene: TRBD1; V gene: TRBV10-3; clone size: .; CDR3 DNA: TGTGCCATCAGGCCTGGAGTGGGGACAGGATCCCTTTTGACTAATGAAAAACTGTTTTTT; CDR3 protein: CAIRPGVGTGSLLTNEKLFF
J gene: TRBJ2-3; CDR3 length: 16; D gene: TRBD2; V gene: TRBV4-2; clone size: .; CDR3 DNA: TGTGCCAGCAGCTGGTGGGCTAGCGGGTCTACAGATACGCAGTATTTT; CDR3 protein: CASSWWASGSTDTQYF
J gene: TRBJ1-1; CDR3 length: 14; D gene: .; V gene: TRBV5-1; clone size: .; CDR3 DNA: TGCGCCAGCAGTCAACGGTATCGTGGCACTGAAGCTTTCTTT; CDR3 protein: CASSQRYRGTEAFF
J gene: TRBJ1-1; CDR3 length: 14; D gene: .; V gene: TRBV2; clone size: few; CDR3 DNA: TGTGCCAGCTGTCCAGGCCCATCGAACACTGAAGCTTTCTTT; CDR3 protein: CASCPGPSNTEAFF
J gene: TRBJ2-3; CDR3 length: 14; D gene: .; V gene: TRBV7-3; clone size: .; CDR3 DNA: TGTGCCAGCAGCTTAACCACCGGGGCAGATACGCAGTATTTT; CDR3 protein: CASSLTTGADTQYF
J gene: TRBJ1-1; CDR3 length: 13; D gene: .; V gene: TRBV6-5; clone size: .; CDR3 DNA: TGTGCCAGCAGTTACTCCCCGGGGACTGAAGCTTTCTTT; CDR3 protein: CASSYSPGTEAFF
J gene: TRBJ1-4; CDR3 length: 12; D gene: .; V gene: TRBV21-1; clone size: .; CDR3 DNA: TGTGCCAGCAGCCTAACTAATGAAAAACTGTTTTTT; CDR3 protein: CASSLTNEKLFF
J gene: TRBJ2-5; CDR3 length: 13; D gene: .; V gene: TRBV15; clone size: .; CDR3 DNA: TGTGCCACCAGCAGAGATAAATCCGGGGCCCAGTACTTC; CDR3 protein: CATSRDKSGAQYF
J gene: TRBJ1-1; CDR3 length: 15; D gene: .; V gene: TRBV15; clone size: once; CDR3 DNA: TGTGCCACCAGCAGATCCACAGGAACGAACACTGAAGCTTTCTTT; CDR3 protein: CATSRSTGTNTEAFF
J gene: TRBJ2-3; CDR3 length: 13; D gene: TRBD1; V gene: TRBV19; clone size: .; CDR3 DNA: TGTGCCAGTACCTTTACAGGGGCAGATACGCAGTATTTT; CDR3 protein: CASTFTGADTQYF
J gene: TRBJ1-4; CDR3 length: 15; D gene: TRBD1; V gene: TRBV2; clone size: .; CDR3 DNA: TGTGCCAGCACCGGGGACAGGGGCAAAGGTGAAAAACTGTTTTTT; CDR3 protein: CASTGDRGKGEKLFF
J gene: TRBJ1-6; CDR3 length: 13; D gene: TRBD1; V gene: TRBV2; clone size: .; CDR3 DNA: TGTGCAAGCAGGGACAGCGGTAATTCACCCCTCCACTTT; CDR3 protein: CASRDSGNSPLHF
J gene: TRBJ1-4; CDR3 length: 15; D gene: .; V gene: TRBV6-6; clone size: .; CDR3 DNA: TGTGCCAGCAGTTATGTCCGAGGAAGTGGTGAAAAACTGTTTTTT; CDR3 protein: CASSYVRGSGEKLFF
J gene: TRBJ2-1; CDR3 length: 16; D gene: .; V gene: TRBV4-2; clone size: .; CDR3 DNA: TGTGCCAGCAGCCAAGATCCCTTCGGGGGCTACAATGAGCAGTTCTTC; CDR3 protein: CASSQDPFGGYNEQFF
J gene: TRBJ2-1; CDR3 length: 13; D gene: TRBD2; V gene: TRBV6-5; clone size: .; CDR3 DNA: TGTGCCAGCGGCCTAGCGGTAAATAATGAGCAGTTCTTC; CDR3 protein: CASGLAVNNEQFF
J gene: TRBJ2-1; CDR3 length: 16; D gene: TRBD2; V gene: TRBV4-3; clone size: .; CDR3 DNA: TGCGCCAGCAGCCAAGAAGGACTAGCGGGTATCAATGAGCAGTTCTTC; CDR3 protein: CASSQEGLAGINEQFF
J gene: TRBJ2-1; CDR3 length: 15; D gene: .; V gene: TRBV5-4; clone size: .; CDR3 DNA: TGTGCCAGCAGCCCGGAGGGGACCCAGACGGATGAGCAGTTCTTC; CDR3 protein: CASSPEGTQTDEQFF
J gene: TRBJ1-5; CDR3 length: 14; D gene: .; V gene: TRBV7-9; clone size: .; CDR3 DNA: TGTGCCAGCAGCTTACCGGGATTTGAACAGCCCCAGCATTTT; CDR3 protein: CASSLPGFEQPQHF
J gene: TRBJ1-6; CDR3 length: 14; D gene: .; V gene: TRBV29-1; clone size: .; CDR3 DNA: TGCAGCGTGAGGGCTGGGAACTATAATTCACCCCTCCACTTT; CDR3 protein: CSVRAGNYNSPLHF
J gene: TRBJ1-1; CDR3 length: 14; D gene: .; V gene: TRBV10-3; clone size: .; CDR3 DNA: TGTGCCATCAGTGAGAGGGTGGGAGACACTGAAGCTTTCTTT; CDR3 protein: CAISERVGDTEAFF
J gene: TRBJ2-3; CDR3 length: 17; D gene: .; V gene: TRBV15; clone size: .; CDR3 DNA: TGTGCCACCAGCAGAGGAAGCGCAGGGCTGGGCACAGATACGCAGTATTTT; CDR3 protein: CATSRGSAGLGTDTQYF
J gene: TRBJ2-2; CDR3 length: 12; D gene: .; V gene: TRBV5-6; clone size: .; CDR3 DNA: TGTGCCAGCAGCCGGGACACCGGGGAGCTGTTTTTT; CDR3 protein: CASSRDTGELFF
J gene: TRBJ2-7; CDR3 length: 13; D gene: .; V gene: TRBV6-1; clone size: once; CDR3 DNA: TGTGCCAGCAGTAGCGGGCAGACCTACGAGCAGTACTTC; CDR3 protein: CASSSGQTYEQYF